One and the same sample provided the 21 T cell receptor beta chains below, sequenced in a study of PD-L1 blockade in urothelial cancer. Time point meaning: peripheral blood 6 weeks after treatment start. TCRdb keeps only in-frame clones here, not all; method: immunoSEQ multiplex PCR. The sample holds around 21,000 clones, around four fifths seen once. The sample here was PBMCs, taken around atezolizumab (anti-PD-L1) treatment. These receptors were obtained from a man aged 50 to 59 with urothelial cancer.

A single count supports this clone. This chain links TRBV30 with TRBJ1-5; no definite D call. Germline CDR1 and CDR2: GTSNPN and SVGIG (reference sequence). The CDR3 covers 14 residues. The germline V and J ends were trimmed by 4 bases and 0 bases, with 10 bases remaining between them. The CDR3 spells CAWTSGNSNQPQHF. The CDR3, as DNA: TGTGCCTGGACCTCCGGGAATAGCAATCAGCCCCAGCATTTT.

The chain employs TRBV28 and TRBJ1-5, with a possible D match to TRBD1 (5 bases). This CDR3 has 14 residues. Trimming stripped 10 bases from V and 3 bases from J, with 16 bases between. CDR1 MDHEN and CDR2 SYDVKM come from the germline V gene. The DNA for the CDR3 is TGTGCCACTCTCTGGGGGGTGGCCAATCAGCCCCAGCATTTT. Translating gives CATLWGVANQPQHF.

This sequence joins TRBV10-1 and TRBJ2-7, with 10 bases matching TRBD2. The ends lost 6 bases at V and 2 bases at J; junction bases unmatched: 16. This CDR3 region has 18 residues. The germline V gene encodes CDR1 WNHNN and CDR2 SYGVQD (reference sequence). This CDR3 is CASSPKIAGGRDPYEQYF. CDR3 in DNA: TGCGCCAGCAGCCCCAAAATAGCGGGAGGCCGAGACCCCTACGAGCAGTACTTC.

The table lists this clone with a count of one. The genes are TRBV9 and TRBJ2-1, with D maybe TRBD2 (7 bases). CDR3 length: 17 residues. V was clipped by 3 bases and J by 2 bases, with 18 bases between them. Per germline, CDR1 SGDLS and CDR2 YYNGEE. CDR3 residues: CASSATAWGGTYNEQFF. For the CDR3, the DNA is TGTGCCAGCAGCGCGACTGCGTGGGGGGGCACCTACAATGAGCAGTTCTTC.

The rearrangement links TRBV18 to TRBJ1-2, with a tentative D call TRBD1 (6 bases). Trimming took off 1 base at V and 14 bases at J, with 17 bases between the two ends. The CDR3 contains 13 residues. The V gene's germline CDR1 is KGHSH and CDR2 LQKENI. The CDR3 here is CASSPLQDSQGTF. CDR3 DNA: TGTGCCAGCTCACCACTTCAGGACAGTCAAGGAACCTTC.

The rearrangement joins TRBV5-6 to TRBJ1-2, with a possible D match to TRBD1 (5 bases). This CDR3 contains 15 residues. Per the germline V gene, CDR1 is SGHDT and CDR2 is YYEEEE. Trimming pared 0 bases from V and 4 bases from J, leaving 13 bases between. As DNA, the CDR3 is TGTGCCAGCAGCTTGGGGCGGGGGATTCGCTATGGCTACACCTTC. Its translation: CASSLGRGIRYGYTF.

This chain links TRBV6-1 with TRBJ1-1; D remains unclear. V lost 3 bases and J 1 base, leaving 9 bases between the germline ends. Germline CDR1 is MNHNS and CDR2 is SASEGT. The CDR3 runs to 14 residues. CDR3 loop: CASSDRQKNTEAFF. Here the CDR3 DNA reads TGTGCCAGCAGTGACCGCCAGAAGAACACTGAAGCTTTCTTT.

This chain links TRBV9 with TRBJ1-1, with D uncertain. Per germline, CDR1 SGDLS and CDR2 YYNGEE. Deletions cut 0 bases from V and 8 bases from J, with 11 bases between. There are 13 residues in the CDR3. The CDR3: CASSVVNSGEAFF. In nucleotides, the CDR3 is TGTGCCAGCAGCGTAGTAAACAGCGGAGAAGCTTTCTTT.

This chain joins TRBV18 and TRBJ2-5; TRBD1 agrees at 7 bases. The V gene end was trimmed by 3 bases and the J gene end by 5 bases; junction bases not matched to a gene: 6. The CDR3 totals 14 residues. Germline V lookup: CDR1 KGHSH, CDR2 LQKENI. CDR3 nucleotide sequence: TGTGCCAGCTCACCGGGGACAGCAGGGGAGACCCAGTACTTC. It yields the protein CASSPGTAGETQYF.

In its sample, this clone was seen once. The genes are TRBV4-1 and TRBJ1-5; D may be TRBD1 (5 bases). Germline values: CDR1 MGHRA, CDR2 YSYEKL. With 1 base removed from V and 2 bases from J, the gap between germline ends came to 12 bases. This CDR3 spans 16 amino acids. The CDR3 here is CASSQGTGGGNQPQHF. CDR3 in DNA: TGCGCCAGCAGCCAAGGGACCGGGGGGGGCAATCAGCCCCAGCATTTT.

The V call is TRBV7-9, the J call TRBJ2-1, with 8 bases identical to TRBD1. Germline CDR1 reads SEHNR; CDR2 reads FQNEAQ (reference sequence). J lost 9 bases, V lost 5 bases, and 12 bases had no gene match. The CDR3 is 15 amino acids. The CDR3 DNA follows: TGTGCCAGCAGCAAACGACAGGGGTATATTGGTGAGCAGTTCTTC. It codes for CASSKRQGYIGEQFF.

This chain connects TRBV6-4 to TRBJ2-1, with 11 bases that match TRBD2. This CDR3 contains 15 residues. The V gene end was trimmed by 4 bases and the J gene end by 7 bases; junction bases not matched to a gene: 6. The germline CDR1 and CDR2 sequences are MRHNA and SNTAGT. DNA for the CDR3: TGTGCCAGCAGTGCAACTAGCGGGGGTTTGAATGAGCAGTTCTTC. It codes for CASSATSGGLNEQFF.

The chain has TRBV19 and TRBJ2-2; 7 bases match TRBD1. Germline CDR1 LNHDA, CDR2 SQIVND (reference sequence). The V and J ends lost 6 bases and 4 bases, in that order; junction bases with no gene match: 8. The CDR3 length is 15 residues. The CDR3 loop is CASSIQQGITGELFF. The CDR3 coding sequence is TGTGCCAGTAGCATACAACAGGGGATCACCGGGGAGCTGTTTTTT.

The V gene is TRBV5-1, the J gene TRBJ2-3; 10 bases fit TRBD2. This CDR3 spans 19 amino acids. The germline V gene encodes CDR1 SGHRS and CDR2 YFSETQ. The trim removed 0 bases at V and 3 bases at J, leaving 13 bases unmatched. CDR3 loop: CASSLAGGSGRAVTDTQYF. The DNA for the CDR3 is TGCGCCAGCAGCTTGGCGGGGGGAAGCGGGAGGGCCGTAACAGATACGCAGTATTTT.

The genes are TRBV6-4 and TRBJ1-4, with 11 bases matching TRBD1. CDR1 and CDR2 from the germline V gene are MRHNA and SNTAGT. Trimming took 0 bases from V and 10 from J; bases not matched to a gene: 7. The CDR3 is made up of 16 amino acids. This chain's CDR3 is CASSDSGTGGVGKLFF. The DNA of the CDR3 is TGTGCCAGCAGTGACTCAGGGACAGGGGGGGTTGGAAAACTGTTTTTT.

The chain has TRBV5-4 and TRBJ2-7, with TRBD1 identical over 8 bases. This CDR3 has 12 amino acids. The germline V gene encodes CDR1 SGHNT and CDR2 YYREEE (reference sequence). Unmatched junction bases numbered 1, after V lost 2 bases and J lost 6 bases. CDR3 bases: TGTGCCAGCAGCTTACAGGGGGGCGAGCAGTACTTC. Its translation: CASSLQGGEQYF.

The J gene is TRBJ2-5, the V gene TRBV7-2; 10 bases are shared with TRBD2. The J segment lost 5 bases and the V segment lost 5 bases, leaving 5 bases of the junction unmatched. Per the germline V gene, CDR1 is SGHTA and CDR2 is FQGNSA. This CDR3 has 14 amino acids. The CDR3 sequence: CASSGTSVRETQYF. CDR3 nucleotide sequence: TGTGCCAGCAGCGGGACTAGCGTTAGGGAGACCCAGTACTTC.

This chain connects TRBV5-1 to TRBJ2-3; a possible D gene is TRBD2 (5 bases). The germline V gene encodes CDR1 SGHRS and CDR2 YFSETQ. Trimming cost V 7 bases and J 2 bases, with 14 bases left between them. The CDR3 covers 14 residues. CDR3 nucleotides: TGCGCCAGCCGCGCGGCTAGCTTCACAGATACGCAGTATTTT. Translation gives CASRAASFTDTQYF.

The chain is built from TRBV5-4 and TRBJ2-5, with D hard to call. Germline-derived CDR1 and CDR2 are SGHNT and YYREEE (reference sequence). This CDR3 region has 12 residues. With 1 base removed from V and 3 bases from J, the gap between germline ends came to 4 bases. Here the CDR3 reads CASSLREETQYF. The CDR3 DNA reads as TGTGCCAGCAGCTTGCGGGAAGAGACCCAGTACTTC. Together with reference TRBV5-4 and TRBJ2-5, the CDR3 gives the full variable domain: ETGVTQSPTHLIKTRGQQVTLRCSSQSGHNTVSWYQQALGQGPQFIFQYYREEENGRGNFPPRFSGLQFPNYSSELNVNALELDDSALYLCASSLREETQYFGPGTRLLVL.

This chain uses TRBV27 with TRBJ1-1; TRBD1 is a possible D gene (6 bases). The V and J ends lost 2 bases and 0 bases respectively, with 19 bases between them. Germline V gene data show CDR1 as MNHEY and CDR2 as SMNVEV (reference sequence). This CDR3 is 18 amino acids long. The CDR3 reads CASSLGGGQGLMNTEAFF. The CDR3 DNA is TGTGCCAGCAGTTTAGGGGGGGGACAAGGACTTATGAACACTGAAGCTTTCTTT.

The CDR3 DNA sequence: TGTGCCACTAAAAGGGCGGGGGGGCCTGATACGCAGTATTTT. As protein: CATKRAGGPDTQYF. V usage is TRBV28 and J usage is TRBJ2-3; 9 bases match TRBD2. The CDR3 runs to 14 residues. The V gene's germline CDR1 is MDHEN and CDR2 SYDVKM. V was clipped by 10 bases and J by 6 bases; unmatched bases: 11.